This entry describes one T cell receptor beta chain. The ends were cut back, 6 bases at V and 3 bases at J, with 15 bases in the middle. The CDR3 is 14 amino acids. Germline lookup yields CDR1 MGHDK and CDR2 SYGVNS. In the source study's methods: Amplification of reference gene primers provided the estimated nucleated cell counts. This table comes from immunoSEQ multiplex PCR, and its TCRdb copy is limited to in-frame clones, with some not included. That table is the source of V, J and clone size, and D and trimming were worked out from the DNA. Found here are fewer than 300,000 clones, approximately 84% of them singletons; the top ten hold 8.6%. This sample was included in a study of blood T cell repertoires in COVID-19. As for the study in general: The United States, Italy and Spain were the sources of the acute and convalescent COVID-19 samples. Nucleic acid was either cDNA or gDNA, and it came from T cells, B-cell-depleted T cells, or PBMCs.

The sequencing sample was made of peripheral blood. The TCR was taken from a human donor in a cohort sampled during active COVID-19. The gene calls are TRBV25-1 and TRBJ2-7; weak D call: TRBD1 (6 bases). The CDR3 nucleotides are TGTGCCAGCAGGGGGGCAGGGGCCCTCTACGAGCAGTACTTC. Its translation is CASRGAGALYEQYF.